These T cell receptor beta chains were read from a single sample in a study of beta chain features in type 1 diabetes. The method was immunoSEQ multiplex PCR; TCRdb's version includes in-frame clones alone and lacks a portion of them. The sample holds around 250,000 clones, over 11% seen once. The specimen was naive CD4+ T cells from blood. Receptors originate from a man younger than 40 with type 1 diabetes. Each CDR3 is given with its conserved first and last residue. The order of the fields is clone size, D gene, V gene, J gene, CDR3 DNA, CDR3 protein. A D gene is named only where the DNA matches it firmly. Clone size appears in some rows only: once, few, many, or a class for an expanded clone.

clone_size: NA
d_call: TRBD1
v_call: TRBV18
j_call: TRBJ2-1
cdr3_nt: TGTGCCAGCTCACGGACAGGACAGGGGGCCTACAATGAGCAGTTCTTC
cdr3_aa: CASSRTGQGAYNEQFF

clone_size: NA
d_call: NA
v_call: TRBV19
j_call: TRBJ2-7
cdr3_nt: TGTGCCAGTGGGCCGGGGGAGGCCCCTTCGGGGCAGTACTTC
cdr3_aa: CASGPGEAPSGQYF

clone_size: NA
d_call: TRBD2
v_call: TRBV18
j_call: TRBJ2-7
cdr3_nt: TGTGCCAGCTCACCAGGGACTAGCGGGAGCCACGAGCAGTACTTC
cdr3_aa: CASSPGTSGSHEQYF

clone_size: few
d_call: TRBD1
v_call: TRBV18
j_call: TRBJ1-1
cdr3_nt: TGTGCCAGCTCACCCTCAGGGGGCGGTGAAGCTTTCTTT
cdr3_aa: CASSPSGGGEAFF

clone_size: NA
d_call: NA
v_call: TRBV6-5
j_call: TRBJ2-4
cdr3_nt: TGTGCCAGCAGTGAAGGGGCCAGGAAGTACTTC
cdr3_aa: CASSEGARKYF

clone_size: few
d_call: NA
v_call: TRBV6-1
j_call: TRBJ2-1
cdr3_nt: TGTGCCAGCGCCACGCGCCGGGGCTCCTACAATGAGCAGTTCTTC
cdr3_aa: CASATRRGSYNEQFF

clone_size: NA
d_call: NA
v_call: TRBV6-6
j_call: TRBJ2-6
cdr3_nt: TGTGCCAGCAGTTCCGGAGGGCTCTCTGGGGCCAACGTCCTGACTTTC
cdr3_aa: CASSSGGLSGANVLTF

clone_size: few
d_call: NA
v_call: TRBV30
j_call: TRBJ2-5
cdr3_nt: TGTGCCTGGAGTCCCATACTGGAGACCCAGTACTTC
cdr3_aa: CAWSPILETQYF

clone_size: few
d_call: NA
v_call: TRBV30
j_call: TRBJ1-3
cdr3_nt: TGTGCCTGGAGTGTCCAGGACAGTATTTTTGACTCTGGAAACACCATATATTTT
cdr3_aa: CAWSVQDSIFDSGNTIYF

clone_size: NA
d_call: TRBD1
v_call: TRBV14
j_call: TRBJ1-6
cdr3_nt: TGTGCCAGCAGCCCCTGGGGACAGGGCGGGACACCCCTCCACTTT
cdr3_aa: CASSPWGQGGTPLHF

clone_size: few
d_call: TRBD1
v_call: TRBV30
j_call: TRBJ1-1
cdr3_nt: TGTGCCTGGAGTGTAACAGGGGGCCCTGAAGCTTTCTTT
cdr3_aa: CAWSVTGGPEAFF

clone_size: few
d_call: TRBD2
v_call: TRBV7-9
j_call: TRBJ2-5
cdr3_nt: TGTGCCAGCAGCGTAGGACTAGCCCAGGGGACCCAGTACTTC
cdr3_aa: CASSVGLAQGTQYF

clone_size: few
d_call: NA
v_call: TRBV18
j_call: TRBJ2-3
cdr3_nt: TGTGCCAGCTCACCACAGAGCCGCACCACAGATACGCAGTATTTT
cdr3_aa: CASSPQSRTTDTQYF

clone_size: few
d_call: TRBD1
v_call: TRBV7-9
j_call: TRBJ1-1
cdr3_nt: TGTGCCAGCAGCCGGACAGGGAACACTGAAGCTTTCTTT
cdr3_aa: CASSRTGNTEAFF

clone_size: NA
d_call: TRBD1
v_call: TRBV2
j_call: TRBJ2-5
cdr3_nt: TGTGCCAGCAGTGTCCGGGACAGGGGGGTGGAGACCCAGTACTTC
cdr3_aa: CASSVRDRGVETQYF

clone_size: NA
d_call: TRBD2
v_call: TRBV19
j_call: TRBJ2-6
cdr3_nt: TGTGCCAGTACCCAGGGAGGGGAGCTTGGGGCCAACGTCCTGACTTTC
cdr3_aa: CASTQGGELGANVLTF

clone_size: few
d_call: NA
v_call: TRBV18
j_call: TRBJ1-5
cdr3_nt: TGTGCCAGCTCACCGGGAGTCAGCAATCAGCCCCAGCATTTT
cdr3_aa: CASSPGVSNQPQHF

clone_size: NA
d_call: NA
v_call: TRBV7-7
j_call: TRBJ2-3
cdr3_nt: TGTGCCAGCAGCTCAACAGGGTTAAGCACAGATACGCAGTATTTT
cdr3_aa: CASSSTGLSTDTQYF

clone_size: NA
d_call: TRBD2
v_call: TRBV4-1
j_call: TRBJ2-1
cdr3_nt: TGCGCCAGCAGCCGGCTGGAGGCTAGCGGGAGTAATGAGCAGTTCTTC
cdr3_aa: CASSRLEASGSNEQFF

clone_size: few
d_call: TRBD1
v_call: TRBV5-1
j_call: TRBJ2-5
cdr3_nt: TGCGCCAGCAGTTGGGGACAGGCGAACCAAGAGACCCAGTACTTC
cdr3_aa: CASSWGQANQETQYF

clone_size: few
d_call: NA
v_call: TRBV4-1
j_call: TRBJ1-2
cdr3_nt: TGCGCCAGCAGCCAAGATCAGGCCGGCGCTAACTATGGCTACACCTTC
cdr3_aa: CASSQDQAGANYGYTF

clone_size: few
d_call: NA
v_call: TRBV4-1
j_call: TRBJ1-5
cdr3_nt: TGCGCCAGCAGCCAAGCGTCGCCCGGGGATCCCCAGCATTTT
cdr3_aa: CASSQASPGDPQHF

clone_size: few
d_call: NA
v_call: TRBV19
j_call: TRBJ2-1
cdr3_nt: TGTGCCAGTAGTATAGTAGGGAGCGGTCCCGAGCAGTTCTTC
cdr3_aa: CASSIVGSGPEQFF

clone_size: NA
d_call: TRBD2
v_call: TRBV7-8
j_call: TRBJ2-3
cdr3_nt: TGTGCCAGCAGCTCCACGACTAGCGGGAGAACTGATACGCAGTATTTT
cdr3_aa: CASSSTTSGRTDTQYF

clone_size: few
d_call: NA
v_call: TRBV4-1
j_call: TRBJ1-6
cdr3_nt: TGCGCCAGCGGCAGGGGTTTTGGTTCACCCCTCCACTTT
cdr3_aa: CASGRGFGSPLHF

clone_size: NA
d_call: TRBD1
v_call: TRBV5-6
j_call: TRBJ2-1
cdr3_nt: TGTGCCAGCAGCCTGACGACAGGGTCGGGAAGGAATGAGCAGTTCTTC
cdr3_aa: CASSLTTGSGRNEQFF

clone_size: few
d_call: NA
v_call: TRBV10-3
j_call: TRBJ2-2
cdr3_nt: TGTGCCATCAGTGACTCGAGACAGACACTGAACACCGGGGAGCTGTTTTTT
cdr3_aa: CAISDSRQTLNTGELFF

clone_size: NA
d_call: NA
v_call: TRBV25-1
j_call: TRBJ2-3
cdr3_nt: TGTGCCAGCCGGAGAGATTTCCCCACAGATACGCAGTATTTT
cdr3_aa: CASRRDFPTDTQYF

clone_size: NA
d_call: NA
v_call: TRBV18
j_call: TRBJ2-3
cdr3_nt: TGTGCCAGCTCGACCGGGGACACAGATACGCAGTATTTT
cdr3_aa: CASSTGDTDTQYF

clone_size: NA
d_call: NA
v_call: TRBV6-1
j_call: TRBJ2-7
cdr3_nt: TGTGCCAGCAGTGAAGCGGGCAGCACCTACGAGCAGTACTTC
cdr3_aa: CASSEAGSTYEQYF

clone_size: NA
d_call: NA
v_call: TRBV11-2
j_call: TRBJ2-1
cdr3_nt: TGTGCCAGCAGCTTAGTCTACCGCAATGAGCAGTTCTTC
cdr3_aa: CASSLVYRNEQFF

clone_size: few
d_call: TRBD1
v_call: TRBV11-2
j_call: TRBJ1-2
cdr3_nt: TGTGCCAGCAGCCGCATCCGGGACAGGGGCTACACCTTC
cdr3_aa: CASSRIRDRGYTF

clone_size: NA
d_call: NA
v_call: TRBV27
j_call: TRBJ1-1
cdr3_nt: TGTGCCAGCAGTTGGGAAGGGGCCGGGACTGAAGCTTTCTTT
cdr3_aa: CASSWEGAGTEAFF

clone_size: NA
d_call: TRBD1
v_call: TRBV7-2
j_call: TRBJ1-1
cdr3_nt: TGTGCCAGCAGCCCCGGGACAGGGGGGACTGAAGCTTTCTTT
cdr3_aa: CASSPGTGGTEAFF

clone_size: NA
d_call: NA
v_call: TRBV5-6
j_call: TRBJ1-1
cdr3_nt: TGTGCCAGCAGCTTGCAATCAGGGCTGGCTTTCTTT
cdr3_aa: CASSLQSGLAFF

clone_size: NA
d_call: TRBD1
v_call: TRBV19
j_call: TRBJ1-5
cdr3_nt: TGTGCCAGTAGTATAAGGGGACAGGGCGGCAGCAATCAGCCCCAGCATTTT
cdr3_aa: CASSIRGQGGSNQPQHF

clone_size: few
d_call: TRBD1
v_call: TRBV9
j_call: TRBJ2-3
cdr3_nt: TGTGCCAGCAGTTTCGGACAGGGAGTAGGAGATACGCAGTATTTT
cdr3_aa: CASSFGQGVGDTQYF

clone_size: few
d_call: NA
v_call: TRBV5-4
j_call: TRBJ2-5
cdr3_nt: TGTGCCAGCAGCGCGGCTCGGGGCCAAGAGACCCAGTACTTC
cdr3_aa: CASSAARGQETQYF

clone_size: NA
d_call: TRBD1
v_call: TRBV7-9
j_call: TRBJ1-5
cdr3_nt: TGTGCCAGCAGCCCGGACAGGGGCTTTCAGCCCCAGCATTTT
cdr3_aa: CASSPDRGFQPQHF

clone_size: NA
d_call: TRBD2
v_call: TRBV7-9
j_call: TRBJ2-5
cdr3_nt: TGTGCCAGCAGCGCCTGGACTAGCCGGGAGACCCAGTACTTC
cdr3_aa: CASSAWTSRETQYF

clone_size: few
d_call: NA
v_call: TRBV2
j_call: TRBJ1-1
cdr3_nt: TGTGCCAGCAGTGAATTAGGAGGGACGAACACTGAAGCTTTCTTT
cdr3_aa: CASSELGGTNTEAFF

clone_size: few
d_call: NA
v_call: TRBV5-5
j_call: TRBJ1-1
cdr3_nt: TGTGCCAGCAGCTACGAGCCGCGTGAAGCTTTCTTT
cdr3_aa: CASSYEPREAFF

clone_size: NA
d_call: TRBD1
v_call: TRBV9
j_call: TRBJ2-5
cdr3_nt: TGTGCCAGCAGCGTAGCTTTGGACAGGGGGCAAGAGACCCAGTACTTC
cdr3_aa: CASSVALDRGQETQYF

clone_size: NA
d_call: NA
v_call: TRBV10-3
j_call: TRBJ2-5
cdr3_nt: TGTGCCATCAGTAGTGTGGAGGAGACCCAGTACTTC
cdr3_aa: CAISSVEETQYF

clone_size: NA
d_call: NA
v_call: TRBV5-1
j_call: TRBJ2-7
cdr3_nt: TGCGCCAGCAACCCCAAGAACGGACTCTCCTACGAGCAGTACTTC
cdr3_aa: CASNPKNGLSYEQYF

clone_size: few
d_call: NA
v_call: TRBV30
j_call: TRBJ1-5
cdr3_nt: TGTGCCTGGAGTGTACAGTGGAATCAGCCCCAGCATTTT
cdr3_aa: CAWSVQWNQPQHF

clone_size: NA
d_call: TRBD1
v_call: TRBV4-1
j_call: TRBJ1-4
cdr3_nt: TGCGCCAGCAGCGCTCGGGACAGCGCTCTAGAAAAACTGTTTTTT
cdr3_aa: CASSARDSALEKLFF

clone_size: NA
d_call: NA
v_call: TRBV11-2
j_call: TRBJ2-3
cdr3_nt: TGTGCCAGCAGCTTAGGCACAGGAGCAGATACGCAGTATTTT
cdr3_aa: CASSLGTGADTQYF

clone_size: NA
d_call: TRBD2
v_call: TRBV6-6
j_call: TRBJ2-3
cdr3_nt: TGTGCCAGCCATCCCGCTAGCGGGGCCTCCACAGATACGCAGTATTTT
cdr3_aa: CASHPASGASTDTQYF

clone_size: NA
d_call: NA
v_call: TRBV30
j_call: TRBJ1-3
cdr3_nt: TGTGCCTGGAGTGTTGGGGCAGGGGTAACGGCGGGAAACACCATATATTTT
cdr3_aa: CAWSVGAGVTAGNTIYF

clone_size: few
d_call: TRBD1
v_call: TRBV2
j_call: TRBJ2-7
cdr3_nt: TGTGCCAGCAGTGCGGGACAGGGGAGGGAGCAGTACTTC
cdr3_aa: CASSAGQGREQYF

clone_size: few
d_call: TRBD1
v_call: TRBV7-9
j_call: TRBJ2-1
cdr3_nt: TGTGCCAGCAGCGAACAGGGGGCTGGCGTCAATGAGCAGTTCTTC
cdr3_aa: CASSEQGAGVNEQFF

clone_size: NA
d_call: NA
v_call: TRBV30
j_call: TRBJ2-7
cdr3_nt: TGTGCCTGGCAGGCTAACTACGAGCAGTACTTC
cdr3_aa: CAWQANYEQYF

clone_size: NA
d_call: TRBD1
v_call: TRBV5-1
j_call: TRBJ2-3
cdr3_nt: TGCGCCAGCAGCCCCGGACAGGGTTCAGATACGCAGTATTTT
cdr3_aa: CASSPGQGSDTQYF

clone_size: few
d_call: TRBD1
v_call: TRBV5-1
j_call: TRBJ2-5
cdr3_nt: TGCGCCAGCAGCCCAAGGGACAGCCACCGGGAGACCCAGTACTTC
cdr3_aa: CASSPRDSHRETQYF